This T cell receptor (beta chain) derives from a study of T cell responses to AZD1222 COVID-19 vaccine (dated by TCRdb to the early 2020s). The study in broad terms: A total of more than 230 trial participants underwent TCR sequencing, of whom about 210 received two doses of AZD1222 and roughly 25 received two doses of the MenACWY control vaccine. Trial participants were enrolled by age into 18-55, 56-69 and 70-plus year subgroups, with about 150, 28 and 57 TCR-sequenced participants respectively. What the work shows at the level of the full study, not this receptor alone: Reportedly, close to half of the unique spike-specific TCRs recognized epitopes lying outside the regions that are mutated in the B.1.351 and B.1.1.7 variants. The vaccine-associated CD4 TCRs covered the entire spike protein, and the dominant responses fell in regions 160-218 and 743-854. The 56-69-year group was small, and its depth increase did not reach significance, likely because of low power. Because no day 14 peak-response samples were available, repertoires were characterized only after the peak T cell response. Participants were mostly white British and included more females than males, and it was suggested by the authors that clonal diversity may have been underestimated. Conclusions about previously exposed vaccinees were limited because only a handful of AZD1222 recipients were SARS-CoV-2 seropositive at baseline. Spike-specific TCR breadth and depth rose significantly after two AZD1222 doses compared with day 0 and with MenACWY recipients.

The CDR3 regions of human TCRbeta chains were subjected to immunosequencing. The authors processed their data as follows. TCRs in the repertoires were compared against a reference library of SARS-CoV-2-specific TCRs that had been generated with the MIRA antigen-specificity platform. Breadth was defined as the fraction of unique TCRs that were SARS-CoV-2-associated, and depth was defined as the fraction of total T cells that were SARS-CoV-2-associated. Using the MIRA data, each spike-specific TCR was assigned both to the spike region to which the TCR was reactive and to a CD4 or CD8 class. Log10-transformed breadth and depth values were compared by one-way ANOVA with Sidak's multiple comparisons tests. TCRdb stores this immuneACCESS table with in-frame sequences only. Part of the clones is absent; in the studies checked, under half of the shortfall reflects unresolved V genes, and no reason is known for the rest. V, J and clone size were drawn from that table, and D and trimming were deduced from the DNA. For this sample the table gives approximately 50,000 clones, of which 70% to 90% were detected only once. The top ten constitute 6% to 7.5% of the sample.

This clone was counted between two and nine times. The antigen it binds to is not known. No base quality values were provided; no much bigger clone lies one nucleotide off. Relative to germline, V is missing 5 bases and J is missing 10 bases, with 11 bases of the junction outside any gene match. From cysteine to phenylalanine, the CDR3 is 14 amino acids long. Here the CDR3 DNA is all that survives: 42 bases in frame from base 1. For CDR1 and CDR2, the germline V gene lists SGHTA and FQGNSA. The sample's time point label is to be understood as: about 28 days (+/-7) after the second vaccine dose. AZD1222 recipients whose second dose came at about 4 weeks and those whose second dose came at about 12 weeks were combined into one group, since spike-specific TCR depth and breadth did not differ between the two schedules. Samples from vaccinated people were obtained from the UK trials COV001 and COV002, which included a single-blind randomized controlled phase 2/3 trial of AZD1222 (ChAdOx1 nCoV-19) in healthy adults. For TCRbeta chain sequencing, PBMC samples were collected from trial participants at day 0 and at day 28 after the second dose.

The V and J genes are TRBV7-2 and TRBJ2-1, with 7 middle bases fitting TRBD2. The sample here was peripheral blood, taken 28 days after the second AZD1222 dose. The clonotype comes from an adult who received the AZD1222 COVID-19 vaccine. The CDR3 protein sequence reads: CASSPIGRAWEQFF. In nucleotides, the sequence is TGTGCCAGCAGCCCCATAGGGAGGGCATGGGAGCAGTTCTTC.